Below, 4 T cell receptor beta chains from the same sample are listed, as sequenced in a study of T cells in Graves' hyperthyroidism and ophthalmopathy. Amplified TCR beta CDR3 regions came from RNA transcripts. First-round RT-PCR with HTBI primers amplified the TCR CDR3 region. In TCRdb, the multiplex PCR reads were re-called with MiXCR into one record per CDR3 protein. The data contain hundreds of thousands of distinct CDR3 sequences, roughly 21% of them singletons. Material for sequencing was blood. The receptors originated from a man aged 35-49 years with Graves' ophthalmopathy.

V is TRBV7-2 and J is TRBJ2-7; possible D gene TRBD1, 6 bases. Between the trimmed V and J ends, which lost 1 base and 7 bases, there was a span of 14 bases. This CDR3 has 14 amino acids. Germline-derived CDR1 and CDR2 are SGHTA and FQGNSA. The DNA for the CDR3 is TGTGCCAGCAGCTTAGTTCAGGGTCAGGGGGAGCAGTACTTC. It encodes CASSLVQGQGEQYF.

This chain connects TRBV10-3 to TRBJ1-6; no clear D gene. Germline lookup yields CDR1 ENHRY and CDR2 SYGVKD. The CDR3 has 14 residues. V lost 6 bases and J 5 bases, leaving 11 bases between the germline ends. CDR3 nucleotide sequence: TGTGCCATCAGGGTGGGGTTGGATAATTCACCCCTCCACTTT. It encodes CAIRVGLDNSPLHF.

The chain is built from TRBV5-1 and TRBJ2-5; 8 bases agree with TRBD2. This CDR3 spans 16 amino acids. V shed 5 bases and J 5 bases; nucleotides not matched to a gene: 14. Germline CDR1 and CDR2: SGHRS and YFSETQ. CDR3 sequence reads: CASSSNGGDPGETQYF. CDR3 coding DNA: TGCGCCAGCAGTTCCAACGGGGGGGACCCCGGTGAGACCCAGTACTTC. Full variable domain (rest looked up from reference TRBV5-1 and TRBJ2-5): KAGVTQTPRYLIKTRGQQVTLSCSPISGHRSVSWYQQTPGQGLQFLFEYFSETQRNKGNFPGRFSGRQFSNSRSEMNVSTLELGDSALYLCASSSNGGDPGETQYFGPGTRLLVL.

The sample holds many counts of this clonotype. This chain uses TRBV18 with TRBJ2-1; D ambiguous. From germline, CDR1 is KGHSH and CDR2 LQKENI. The CDR3 totals 14 residues. V lost 0 bases, J lost 6 bases, and 9 bases lay in between. The CDR3 region has the DNA TGTGCCAGCTCACCACCGGCGAGCCCCAATGAGCAGTTCTTC. Amino acids: CASSPPASPNEQFF.